This T cell receptor (beta chain) was documented in a study of blood T cell repertoires in COVID-19. Study overall: Specimens from acute and convalescent COVID-19 originated in the United States, Italy and Spain. The cDNA or gDNA used as material had been derived from T cells, B-cell-depleted T cells, or PBMCs.

This clone was observed a single time. Original processing notes: Nucleated cell number was recorded as an estimate derived from reference gene primer amplification. The assay was immunoSEQ multiplex PCR, and TCRdb's table has in-frame clones only and misses some. V and J calls plus clone size are reproduced from that table; the DNA served to infer D and trimming. The sample comprises about 200,000 clones, 85% to 90% of which are singletons, and approximately 5.9% rests with the top ten. V lost 4 bases, J lost 8 bases, and 11 bases lay in between. Germline CDR1 is ENHRY and CDR2 is SYGVKD. The CDR3 loop spans 12 amino acids.

The chain employs TRBV10-3 and TRBJ1-1; TRBD1 is a possible D gene (6 bases). The clonotype was recovered from a man older than 75 with acute or convalescent COVID-19. The sequencing input was peripheral blood. The CDR3 loop reads CAISAAGTEAFF. In nucleotides, the CDR3 is TGTGCCATCAGTGCCGCCGGGACAGAAGCTTTCTTT.